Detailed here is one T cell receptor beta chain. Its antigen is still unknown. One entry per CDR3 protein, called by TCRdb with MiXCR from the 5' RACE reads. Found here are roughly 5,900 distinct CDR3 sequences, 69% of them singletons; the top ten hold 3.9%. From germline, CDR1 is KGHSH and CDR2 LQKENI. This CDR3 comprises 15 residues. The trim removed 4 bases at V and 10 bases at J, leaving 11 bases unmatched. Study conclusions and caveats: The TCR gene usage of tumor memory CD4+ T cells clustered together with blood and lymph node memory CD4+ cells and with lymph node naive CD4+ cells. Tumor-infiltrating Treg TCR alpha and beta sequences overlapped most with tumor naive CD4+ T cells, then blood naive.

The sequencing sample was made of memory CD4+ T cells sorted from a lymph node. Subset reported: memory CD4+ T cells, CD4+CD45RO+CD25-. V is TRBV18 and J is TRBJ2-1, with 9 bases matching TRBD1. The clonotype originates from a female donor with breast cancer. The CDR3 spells CASSLGTGRGREQFF. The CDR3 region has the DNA TGTGCCAGCTCACTGGGGACAGGGAGAGGTCGAGAGCAGTTCTTC. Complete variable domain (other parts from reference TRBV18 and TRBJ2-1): NAGVMQNPRHLVRRRGQEARLRCSPMKGHSHVYWYRQLPEEGLKFMVYLQKENIIDESGMPKERFSAEFPKEGPSILRIQQVVRGDSAAYFCASSLGTGRGREQFFGPGTRLTVL.